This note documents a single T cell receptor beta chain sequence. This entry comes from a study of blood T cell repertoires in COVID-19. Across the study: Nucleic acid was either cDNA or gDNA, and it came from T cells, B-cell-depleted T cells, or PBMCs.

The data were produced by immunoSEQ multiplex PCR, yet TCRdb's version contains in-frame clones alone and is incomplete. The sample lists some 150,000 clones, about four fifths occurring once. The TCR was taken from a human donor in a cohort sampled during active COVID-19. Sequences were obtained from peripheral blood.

The CDR3 region has the DNA TGTGCCAGCAGTGTGACGGGAATAACCGGGGAGCTGTTTTTT. Its protein product is CASSVTGITGELFF. This rearrangement joins TRBV2 to TRBJ2-2, with a weak D call TRBD2 (5 bases). The V end was cut by 4 bases, the J end by 5 bases, with 11 bases between. This CDR3 has 14 residues. Germline values: CDR1 SNHLY, CDR2 FYNNEI.